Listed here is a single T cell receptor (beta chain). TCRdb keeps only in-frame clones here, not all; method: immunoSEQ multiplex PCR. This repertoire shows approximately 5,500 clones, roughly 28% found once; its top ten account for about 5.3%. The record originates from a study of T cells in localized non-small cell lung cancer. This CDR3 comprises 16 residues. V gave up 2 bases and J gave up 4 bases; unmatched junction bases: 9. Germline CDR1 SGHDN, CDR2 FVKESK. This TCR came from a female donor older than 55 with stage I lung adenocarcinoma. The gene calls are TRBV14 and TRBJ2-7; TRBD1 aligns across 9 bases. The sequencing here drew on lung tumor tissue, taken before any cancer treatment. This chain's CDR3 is CASSQRTGAFLYEQYF. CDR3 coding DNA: TGTGCCAGCAGCCAACGGACAGGGGCCTTTCTATACGAGCAGTACTTC.